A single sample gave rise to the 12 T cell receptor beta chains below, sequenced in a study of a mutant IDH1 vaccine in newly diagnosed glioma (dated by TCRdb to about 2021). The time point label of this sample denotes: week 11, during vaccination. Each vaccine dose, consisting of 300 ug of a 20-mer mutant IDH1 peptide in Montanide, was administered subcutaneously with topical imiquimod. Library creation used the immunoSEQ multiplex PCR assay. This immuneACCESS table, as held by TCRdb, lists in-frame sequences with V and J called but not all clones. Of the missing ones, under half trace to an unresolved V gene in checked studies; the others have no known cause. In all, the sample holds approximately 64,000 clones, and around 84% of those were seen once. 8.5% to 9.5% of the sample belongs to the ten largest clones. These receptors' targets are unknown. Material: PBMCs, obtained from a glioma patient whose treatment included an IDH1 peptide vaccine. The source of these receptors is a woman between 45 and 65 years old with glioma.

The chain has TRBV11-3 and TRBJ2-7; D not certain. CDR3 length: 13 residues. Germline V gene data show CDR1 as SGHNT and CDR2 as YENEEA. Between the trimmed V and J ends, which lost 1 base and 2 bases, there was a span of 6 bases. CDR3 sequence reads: CASSLGGPYEQYF. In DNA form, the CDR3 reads TGTGCCAGCAGCTTAGGAGGTCCCTACGAGCAGTACTTC.

The CDR3 is CASSMRVGQSSGANVLTF. CDR3 coding DNA: TGTGCCAGTAGTATGAGGGTGGGACAGAGTTCTGGGGCCAACGTCCTGACTTTC. The chain has TRBV19 and TRBJ2-6; 7 nucleotides align to TRBD1. This CDR3 comprises 18 residues. With 3 bases clipped from V and 1 base from J, the junction kept 9 bases outside the gene matches. Looked up from germline, CDR1 is LNHDA and CDR2 is SQIVND (reference sequence).

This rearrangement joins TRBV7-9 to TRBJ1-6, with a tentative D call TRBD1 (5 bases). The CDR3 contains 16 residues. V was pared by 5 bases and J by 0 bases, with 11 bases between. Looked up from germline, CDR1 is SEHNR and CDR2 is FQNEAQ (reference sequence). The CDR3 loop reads CASSAGDYSYNSPLHF. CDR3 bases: TGTGCCAGCAGCGCGGGGGATTACTCCTATAATTCACCCCTCCACTTT.

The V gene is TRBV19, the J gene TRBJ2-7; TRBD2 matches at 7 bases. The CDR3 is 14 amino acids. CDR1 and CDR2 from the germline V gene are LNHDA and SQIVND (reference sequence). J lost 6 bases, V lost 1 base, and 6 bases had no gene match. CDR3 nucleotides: TGTGCCAGTAGTATAGGGGAGGGGCAGGGCGAGCAGTACTTC. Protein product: CASSIGEGQGEQYF.

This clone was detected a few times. CDR3: CASSLTGGPGQPQHF. The CDR3 DNA reads as TGTGCCAGCAGCCTTACGGGGGGGCCTGGACAGCCCCAGCATTTT. V and J are TRBV7-9 and TRBJ1-5, with D perhaps TRBD1 (6 bases). The CDR3 consists of 15 residues. Looked up from germline, CDR1 is SEHNR and CDR2 is FQNEAQ (reference sequence). V lost 5 bases and J 7 bases, leaving 18 bases between the germline ends.

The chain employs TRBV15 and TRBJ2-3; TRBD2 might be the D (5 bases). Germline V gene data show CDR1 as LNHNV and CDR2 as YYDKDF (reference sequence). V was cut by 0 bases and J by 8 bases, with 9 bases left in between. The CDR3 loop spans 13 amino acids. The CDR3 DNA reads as TGTGCCACCAGCAGAGAGGGGAGCGGTACGCAGTATTTT. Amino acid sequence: CATSREGSGTQYF.

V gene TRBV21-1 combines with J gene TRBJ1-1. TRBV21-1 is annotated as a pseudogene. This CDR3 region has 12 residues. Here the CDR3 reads CASHKGRIEAFF. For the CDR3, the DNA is TGTGCCAGCCACAAGGGGAGGATTGAAGCTTTCTTT.

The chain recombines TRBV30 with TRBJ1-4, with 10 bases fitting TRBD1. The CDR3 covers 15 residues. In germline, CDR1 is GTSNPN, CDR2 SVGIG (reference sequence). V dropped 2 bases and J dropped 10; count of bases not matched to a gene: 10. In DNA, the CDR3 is TGTGCCTGGAGTAACCCGGGACAGGGGAGTAGAAAACTGTTTTTT. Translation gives CAWSNPGQGSRKLFF. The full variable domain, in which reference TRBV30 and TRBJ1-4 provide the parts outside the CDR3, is SQTIHQWPATLVQPVGSPLSLECTVEGTSNPNLYWYRQAAGRGLQLLFYSVGIGQISSEVPQNLSASRPQDRQFILSSKKLLLSDSGFYLCAWSNPGQGSRKLFFGSGTQLSVL.

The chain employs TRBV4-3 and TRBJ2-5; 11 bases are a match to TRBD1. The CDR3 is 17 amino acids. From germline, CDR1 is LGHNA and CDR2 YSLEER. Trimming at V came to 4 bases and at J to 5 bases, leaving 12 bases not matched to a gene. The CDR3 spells CASSRTGGDGVGETQYF. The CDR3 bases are TGCGCCAGCAGCCGGACAGGGGGCGACGGCGTAGGGGAGACCCAGTACTTC.

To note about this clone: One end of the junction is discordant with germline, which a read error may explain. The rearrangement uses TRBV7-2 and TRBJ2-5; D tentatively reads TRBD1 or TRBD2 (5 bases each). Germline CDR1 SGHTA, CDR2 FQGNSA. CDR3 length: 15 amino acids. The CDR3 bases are TGTGCCAGCGGCTTTGGTGGGGGACACCAAGAGACCCAGTACTTC. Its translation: CASGFGGGHQETQYF.

The CDR3: CASSTPGRGQEWGGPKNIQYF. CDR3 in DNA: TGTGCCAGCAGCACGCCTGGCCGGGGGCAAGAGTGGGGCGGGCCCAAAAACATTCAGTACTTC. This sequence joins TRBV21-1 and TRBJ2-4. TRBV21-1 is given as a pseudogene. The CDR3 contains 21 residues.

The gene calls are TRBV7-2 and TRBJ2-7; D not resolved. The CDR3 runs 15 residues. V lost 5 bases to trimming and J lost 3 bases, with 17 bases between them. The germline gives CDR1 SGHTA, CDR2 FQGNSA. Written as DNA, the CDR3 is TGTGCCAGCAGCCAACGCCGGCTAGGTAGCTACGAGCAGTACTTC. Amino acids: CASSQRRLGSYEQYF.